These 16 T cell receptor beta chains came from one sample sequenced in a study of blood T cell repertoires in COVID-19. Sequencing used immunoSEQ multiplex PCR; TCRdb keeps in-frame clones, though not all of them. The sample holds about 200,000 clones, 85% seen once. The sequenced sample was peripheral blood. The receptors shown here come from a woman aged 80 or over with acute or convalescent COVID-19.

In this sample, this clone turned up a few times. The chain couples TRBV5-1 to TRBJ2-2; D is unresolved. Trimming removed 1 base at V and 6 bases at J, with 13 bases between. The length of the CDR3 is 15 residues. In germline, CDR1 is SGHRS, CDR2 YFSETQ. The CDR3 sequence is CASSLQILVPGELFF. CDR3 nucleotide sequence: TGCGCCAGCAGCTTGCAGATCCTCGTCCCCGGGGAGCTGTTTTTT.

V gene TRBV3-1 (or the pseudogene TRBV3-2) combines with J gene TRBJ1-3, with a weak D call TRBD1 (6 bases). The CDR3 runs to 14 residues. The ends were cut back, 3 bases at V and 4 bases at J, with 10 bases in the middle. Germline V gene sequence: CDR1 LGHDT, CDR2 YNNKEL (reference sequence). For the CDR3, the DNA is TGTGCCAGCAGCCAGAGACAGGCGGGAAACACCATATATTTT. Protein sequence: CASSQRQAGNTIYF.

This clone showed up just a few times. The rearrangement uses TRBV19 and TRBJ1-5, with 8 bases matching TRBD1. J lost 2 bases, V lost 4 bases, and 10 bases had no gene match. The CDR3 loop spans 17 amino acids. Germline assignment: CDR1 LNHDA and CDR2 SQIVND (reference sequence). CDR3 amino acids: CASSTGDRGGGNQPQHF. The CDR3 DNA is TGTGCCAGTAGTACCGGCGACAGGGGTGGAGGCAATCAGCCCCAGCATTTT.

CDR3 loop: CASSLHPDRSYSGANVLTF. In DNA form, the CDR3 reads TGTGCCAGCAGCTTACACCCGGACAGGTCGTACTCTGGGGCCAACGTCCTGACTTTC. This chain links TRBV5-5 with TRBJ2-6, with 7 bases fitting TRBD1. Per germline, CDR1 SGHKS and CDR2 YYEKEE (reference sequence). CDR3 length: 19 amino acids. V dropped 2 bases and J dropped 0; count of bases not matched to a gene: 11.

The chain links TRBV30 to TRBJ2-4; possibly TRBD2 for D (5 bases). The V end was cut by 3 bases, the J end by 3 bases, with 12 bases between. Germline V gives CDR1 GTSNPN, CDR2 SVGIG (reference sequence). CDR3 length: 14 amino acids. The CDR3 protein is CAWREGLGKNIQYF. The CDR3 DNA reads TGTGCCTGGAGAGAGGGCCTGGGCAAAAACATTCAGTACTTC.

On this clone itself: Mismatch with germline at one junction end may stem from a read error. The V call is TRBV6-2 or TRBV6-3, the J call TRBJ2-2, with 9 positions matching TRBD2. CDR3 length: 17 residues. Germline CDR1 is MNHEY and CDR2 is SVGEGT. The CDR3 DNA reads TGTGTCAGCAGTTCTTACAGCAGCGGGAGGAAAACCGGGGAGCTGTTTTTT. It translates to CVSSSYSSGRKTGELFF.

The V gene is TRBV18, the J gene TRBJ2-7; D uncertain. The germline V gene has CDR1 KGHSH and CDR2 LQKENI. The CDR3 is made up of 14 amino acids. V was cut by 8 bases and J by 1 base, with 15 bases left in between. CDR3 DNA sequence: TGTGCCAGCAAACCCGACATCCTATCCTACGAGCAGTACTTC. Its protein product is CASKPDILSYEQYF.

The chain joins TRBV6-4 to TRBJ1-6; no firm D call. From germline, CDR1 is MRHNA and CDR2 SNTAGT. V lost 3 bases and J 6 bases, leaving 9 bases between the germline ends. The CDR3 runs 14 residues. CDR3 sequence (DNA): TGTGCCAGCAGTGAATTACGGGTTAATTCACCCCTCCACTTT. This gives the protein CASSELRVNSPLHF.

The CDR3 loop is CASSIAGGTTAFF. The CDR3 DNA sequence: TGTGCCAGTAGTATAGCAGGGGGCACGACAGCTTTCTTT. The rearrangement uses TRBV19 and TRBJ1-1, with 8 positions matching TRBD1. The CDR3 contains 13 residues. V shed 1 base, J shed 10 bases, and the junction held 5 bases outside the gene matches. CDR1 and CDR2 from the germline V gene are LNHDA and SQIVND (reference sequence).

The J gene is TRBJ2-1, the V gene TRBV19; possible D gene TRBD2, 6 bases. CDR1 LNHDA and CDR2 SQIVND come from the germline V gene (reference sequence). This CDR3 has 15 residues. V was clipped by 10 bases and J by 0 bases, with 16 bases between them. CDR3 region: CATKGGVSSYNEQFF. Written as DNA, the CDR3 is TGTGCCACCAAGGGCGGGGTCAGCTCCTACAATGAGCAGTTCTTC. The full variable domain, completed using reference TRBV19 and TRBJ2-1, is DGGITQSPKYLFRKEGQNVTLSCEQNLNHDAMYWYRQDPGQGLRLIYYSQIVNDFQKGDIAEGYSVSREKKESFPLTVTSAQKNPTAFYLCATKGGVSSYNEQFFGPGTRLTVL.

This clone was seen once. V usage is TRBV19 and J usage is TRBJ2-1; 9 bases map to TRBD2. The CDR3 contains 14 residues. Trimming took 4 bases from V and 8 from J; bases not matched to a gene: 6. CDR1 is LNHDA, CDR2 SQIVND, per germline (reference sequence). CDR3 residues: CASSRREGRDEQFF. CDR3 coding DNA: TGTGCCAGTAGTAGGCGGGAGGGCCGGGATGAGCAGTTCTTC.

The rearrangement uses TRBV7-3 and TRBJ1-1; no firm D call. Trimming removed 2 bases from V and 5 bases from J, with 15 bases in between. The V gene's germline CDR1 is SGHTA and CDR2 FQGTGA. This CDR3 comprises 15 residues. The CDR3 loop is CASSLRAGPGTEAFF. The CDR3 coding sequence is TGTGCCAGCAGCTTACGGGCAGGTCCGGGAACTGAAGCTTTCTTT.

The V and J genes are TRBV9 and TRBJ2-1; 10 bases are a match to TRBD1. Germline V CDR1 and CDR2: SGDLS, YYNGEE. The CDR3 totals 14 residues. J lost 9 bases, V lost 4 bases, and 7 bases had no gene match. CDR3 in DNA: TGTGCCAGCAGCCAGGGACAGGGGATTGGTGAGCAGTTCTTC. This sequence encodes CASSQGQGIGEQFF.

This chain joins TRBV7-8 and TRBJ2-3; TRBD2 matches 8 bases. The CDR3 is 15 residues long. The V and J ends lost 1 base and 6 bases, in that order; junction bases with no gene match: 6. Germline V lookup: CDR1 SGHVS, CDR2 FQNEAQ. In DNA form, the CDR3 reads TGTGCCAGCAGCTTAGTCGGGGGGGGTCGGGATACGCAGTATTTT. It yields the protein CASSLVGGGRDTQYF.

The J gene is TRBJ2-7, the V gene TRBV11-3; D gene ambiguous. V was trimmed by 1 base and J by 4 bases, leaving 11 bases between them. The CDR3 runs to 14 residues. Germline V gene sequence: CDR1 SGHNT, CDR2 YENEEA. CDR3 DNA: TGTGCCAGCAGCTTAGCGGTAGCTGGGTACGAGCAGTACTTC. It encodes CASSLAVAGYEQYF. Looking up the rest from reference TRBV11-3 and TRBJ2-7 gives the full variable domain: EAGVVQSPRYKIIEKKQPVAFWCNPISGHNTLYWYLQNLGQGPELLIRYENEEAVDDSQLPKDRFSAERLKGVDSTLKIQPAELGDSAVYLCASSLAVAGYEQYFGPGTRLTVT.

This clone appeared once. The rearrangement links TRBV11-3 to TRBJ2-3; possible D gene TRBD2, 5 bases. The germline V and J ends were trimmed by 5 bases and 1 base, with 13 bases remaining between them. Germline V gene lookup returns CDR1 SGHNT and CDR2 YENEEA. The CDR3 covers 15 residues. CDR3 DNA sequence: TGTGCCAGCAGCAACGGGAACCTACGCACAGATACGCAGTATTTT. It encodes CASSNGNLRTDTQYF. The full variable domain, with the rest looked up from reference TRBV11-3 and TRBJ2-3, is EAGVVQSPRYKIIEKKQPVAFWCNPISGHNTLYWYLQNLGQGPELLIRYENEEAVDDSQLPKDRFSAERLKGVDSTLKIQPAELGDSAVYLCASSNGNLRTDTQYFGPGTRLTVL.